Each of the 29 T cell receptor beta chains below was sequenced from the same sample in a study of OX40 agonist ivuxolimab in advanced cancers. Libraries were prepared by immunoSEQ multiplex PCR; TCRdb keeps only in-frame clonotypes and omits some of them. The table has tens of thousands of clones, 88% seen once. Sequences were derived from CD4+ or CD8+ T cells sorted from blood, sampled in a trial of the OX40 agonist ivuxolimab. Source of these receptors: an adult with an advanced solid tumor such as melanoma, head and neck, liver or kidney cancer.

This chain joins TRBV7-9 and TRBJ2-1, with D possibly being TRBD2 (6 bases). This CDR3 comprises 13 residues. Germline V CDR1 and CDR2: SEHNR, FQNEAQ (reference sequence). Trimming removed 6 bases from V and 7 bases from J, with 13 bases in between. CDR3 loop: CASRPIRGNEQFF. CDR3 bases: TGTGCCAGCAGGCCTATACGGGGGAATGAGCAGTTCTTC.

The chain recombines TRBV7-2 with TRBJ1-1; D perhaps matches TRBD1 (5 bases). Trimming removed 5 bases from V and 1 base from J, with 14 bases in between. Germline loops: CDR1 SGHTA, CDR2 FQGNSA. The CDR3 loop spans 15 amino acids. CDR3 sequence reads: CASSPLGGWNTEAFF. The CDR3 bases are TGTGCCAGCAGCCCCCTTGGGGGGTGGAACACTGAAGCTTTCTTT.

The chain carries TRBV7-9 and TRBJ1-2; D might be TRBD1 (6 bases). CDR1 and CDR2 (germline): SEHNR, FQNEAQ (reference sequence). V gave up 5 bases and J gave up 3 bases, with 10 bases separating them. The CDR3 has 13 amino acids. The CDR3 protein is CASSQSGDYGYTF. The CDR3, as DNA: TGTGCCAGCAGCCAGTCAGGGGACTATGGCTACACCTTC.

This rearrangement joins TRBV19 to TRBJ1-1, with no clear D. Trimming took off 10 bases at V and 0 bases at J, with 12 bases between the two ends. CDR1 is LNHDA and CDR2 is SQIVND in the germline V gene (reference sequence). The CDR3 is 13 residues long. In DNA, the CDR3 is TGTGCCACGTCTTTACACATGAACACTGAAGCTTTCTTT. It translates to CATSLHMNTEAFF.

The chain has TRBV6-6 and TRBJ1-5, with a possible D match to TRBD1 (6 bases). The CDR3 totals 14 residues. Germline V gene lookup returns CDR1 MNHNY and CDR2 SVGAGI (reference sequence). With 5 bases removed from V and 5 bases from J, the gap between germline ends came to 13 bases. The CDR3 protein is CASSPTGGDQPQHF. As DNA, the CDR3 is TGTGCCAGCAGTCCGACAGGTGGAGATCAGCCCCAGCATTTT.

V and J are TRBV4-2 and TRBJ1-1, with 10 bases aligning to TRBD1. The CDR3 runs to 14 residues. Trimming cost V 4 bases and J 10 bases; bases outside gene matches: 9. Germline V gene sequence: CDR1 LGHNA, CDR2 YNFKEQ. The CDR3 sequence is CASSPGTGDGLAFF. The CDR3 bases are TGTGCCAGCAGCCCCGGGACAGGGGATGGTTTAGCTTTCTTT.

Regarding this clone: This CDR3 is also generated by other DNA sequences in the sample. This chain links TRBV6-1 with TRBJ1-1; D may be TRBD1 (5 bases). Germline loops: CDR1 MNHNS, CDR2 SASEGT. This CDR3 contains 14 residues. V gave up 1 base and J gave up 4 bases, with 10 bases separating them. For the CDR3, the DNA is TGTGCCAGCAGTGAAGATTGGGGCGGCACTGAAGCTTTCTTT. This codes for CASSEDWGGTEAFF.

CDR3 bases: TGTGCCAGCAGCTTGCTTTTCGGCAGCTCAGACTATGGCTACACCTTC. It encodes CASSLLFGSSDYGYTF. The chain is built from TRBV7-9 and TRBJ1-2; no clear D gene. With 3 bases removed from V and 3 bases from J, the gap between germline ends came to 17 bases. The CDR3 has 16 residues. Germline V gene sequence: CDR1 SEHNR, CDR2 FQNEAQ (reference sequence). Filled out from reference TRBV7-9 and TRBJ1-2, the complete variable domain reads DTGVSQNPRHKITKRGQNVTFRCDPISEHNRLYWYRQTLGQGPEFLTYFQNEAQLEKSRLLSDRFSAERPKGSFSTLEIQRTEQGDSAMYLCASSLLFGSSDYGYTFGSGTRLTVV.

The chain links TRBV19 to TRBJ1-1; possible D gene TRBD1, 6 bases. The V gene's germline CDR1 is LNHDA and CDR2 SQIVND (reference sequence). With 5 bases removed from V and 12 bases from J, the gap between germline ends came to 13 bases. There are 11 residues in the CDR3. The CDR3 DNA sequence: TGTGCCAGTAGTGTTACAGGGACACCTTTCTTT. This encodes CASSVTGTPFF.

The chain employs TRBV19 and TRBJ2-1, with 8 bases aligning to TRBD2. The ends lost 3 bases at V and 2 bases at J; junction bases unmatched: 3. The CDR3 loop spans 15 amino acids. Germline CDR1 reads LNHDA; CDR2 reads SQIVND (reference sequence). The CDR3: CASSMAGGPYNEQFF. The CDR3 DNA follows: TGTGCCAGTAGTATGGCGGGAGGACCCTACAATGAGCAGTTCTTC. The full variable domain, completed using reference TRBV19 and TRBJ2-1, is DGGITQSPKYLFRKEGQNVTLSCEQNLNHDAMYWYRQDPGQGLRLIYYSQIVNDFQKGDIAEGYSVSREKKESFPLTVTSAQKNPTAFYLCASSMAGGPYNEQFFGPGTRLTVL.

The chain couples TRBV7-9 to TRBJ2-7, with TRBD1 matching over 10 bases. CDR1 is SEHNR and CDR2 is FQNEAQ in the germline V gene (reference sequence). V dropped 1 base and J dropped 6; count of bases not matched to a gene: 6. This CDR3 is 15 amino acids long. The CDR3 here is CASSLVVGTGVEQYF. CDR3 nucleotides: TGTGCCAGCAGCTTAGTAGTCGGGACAGGGGTCGAGCAGTACTTC.

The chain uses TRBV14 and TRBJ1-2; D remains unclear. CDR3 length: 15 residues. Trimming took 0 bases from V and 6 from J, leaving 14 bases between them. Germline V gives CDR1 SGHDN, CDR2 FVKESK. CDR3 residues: CASSQDRRGGDGYTF. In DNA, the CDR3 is TGTGCCAGCAGCCAAGATCGACGGGGTGGCGATGGCTACACCTTC.

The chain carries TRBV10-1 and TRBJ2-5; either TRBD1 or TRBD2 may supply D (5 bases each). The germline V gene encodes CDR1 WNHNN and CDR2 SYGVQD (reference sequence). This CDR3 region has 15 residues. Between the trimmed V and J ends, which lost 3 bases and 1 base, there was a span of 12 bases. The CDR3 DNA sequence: TGCGCCAGCAGTGAACCAGGGACCGTCCAAGAGACCCAGTACTTC. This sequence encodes CASSEPGTVQETQYF.

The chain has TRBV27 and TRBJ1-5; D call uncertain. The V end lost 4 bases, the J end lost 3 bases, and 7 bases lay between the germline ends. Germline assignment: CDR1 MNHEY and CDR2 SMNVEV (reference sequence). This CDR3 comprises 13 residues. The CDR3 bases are TGTGCCAGCAGTTCGATACTCAATCAGCCCCAGCATTTT. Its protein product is CASSSILNQPQHF.

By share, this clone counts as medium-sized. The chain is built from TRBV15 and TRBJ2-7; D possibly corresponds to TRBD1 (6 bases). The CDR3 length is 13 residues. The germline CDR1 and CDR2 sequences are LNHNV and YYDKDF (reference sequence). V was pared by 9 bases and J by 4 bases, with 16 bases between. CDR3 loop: CATTTGQGYEQYF. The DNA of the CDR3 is TGTGCCACTACCACGGGACAAGGATACGAGCAGTACTTC.

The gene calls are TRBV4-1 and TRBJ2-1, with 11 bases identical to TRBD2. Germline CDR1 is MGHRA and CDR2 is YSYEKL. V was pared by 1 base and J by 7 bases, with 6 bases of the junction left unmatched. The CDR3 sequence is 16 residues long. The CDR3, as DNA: TGCGCCAGCAGCCAAGCGGCTAGCGGGGGGCGGAATGAGCAGTTCTTC. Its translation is CASSQAASGGRNEQFF.

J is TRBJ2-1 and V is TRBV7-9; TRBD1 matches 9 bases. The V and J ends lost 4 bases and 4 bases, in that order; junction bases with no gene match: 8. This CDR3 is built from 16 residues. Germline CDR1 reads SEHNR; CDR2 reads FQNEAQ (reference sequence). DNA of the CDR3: TGTGCCAGCAGCTCACACGGGACAGGGCATTACAATGAGCAGTTCTTC. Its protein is CASSSHGTGHYNEQFF.

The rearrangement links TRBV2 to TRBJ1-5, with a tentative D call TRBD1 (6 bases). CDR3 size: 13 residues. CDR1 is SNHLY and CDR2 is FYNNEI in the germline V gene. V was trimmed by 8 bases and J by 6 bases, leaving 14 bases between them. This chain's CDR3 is CASRGGGGQPQHF. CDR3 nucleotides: TGTGCCAGCCGAGGGGGAGGGGGTCAGCCCCAGCATTTT.

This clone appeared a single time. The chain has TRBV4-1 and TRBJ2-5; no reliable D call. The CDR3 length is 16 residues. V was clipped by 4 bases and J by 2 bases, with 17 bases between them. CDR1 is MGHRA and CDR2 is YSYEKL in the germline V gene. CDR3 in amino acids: CASSPQPAQAQETQYF. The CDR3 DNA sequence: TGCGCCAGCAGCCCTCAGCCGGCCCAGGCGCAAGAGACCCAGTACTTC.

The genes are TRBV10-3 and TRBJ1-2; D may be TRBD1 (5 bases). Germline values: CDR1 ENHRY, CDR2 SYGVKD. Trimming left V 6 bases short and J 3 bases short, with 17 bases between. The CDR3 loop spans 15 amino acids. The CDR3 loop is CAIRGRENSDYGYTF. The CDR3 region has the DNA TGTGCCATCAGGGGGCGGGAGAATAGTGACTATGGCTACACCTTC.

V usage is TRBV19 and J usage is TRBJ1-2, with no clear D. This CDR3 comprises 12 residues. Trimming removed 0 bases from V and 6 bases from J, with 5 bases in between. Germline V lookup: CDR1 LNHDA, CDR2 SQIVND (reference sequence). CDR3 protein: CASSIDRDGYTF. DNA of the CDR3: TGTGCCAGTAGTATAGATCGGGATGGCTACACCTTC.

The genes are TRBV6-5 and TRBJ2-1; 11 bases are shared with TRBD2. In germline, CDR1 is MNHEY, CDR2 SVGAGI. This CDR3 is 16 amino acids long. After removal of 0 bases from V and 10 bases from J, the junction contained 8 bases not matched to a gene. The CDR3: CASSYSTSGSLGEQFF. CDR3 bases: TGTGCCAGCAGTTACTCCACTAGCGGGAGTTTGGGAGAGCAGTTCTTC.

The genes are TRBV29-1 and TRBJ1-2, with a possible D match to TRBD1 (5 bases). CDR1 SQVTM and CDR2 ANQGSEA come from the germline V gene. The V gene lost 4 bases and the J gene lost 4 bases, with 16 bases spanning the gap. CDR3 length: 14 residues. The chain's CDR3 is CSVGVSGLSYGYTF. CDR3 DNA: TGCAGCGTTGGCGTTTCAGGGTTAAGCTATGGCTACACCTTC.

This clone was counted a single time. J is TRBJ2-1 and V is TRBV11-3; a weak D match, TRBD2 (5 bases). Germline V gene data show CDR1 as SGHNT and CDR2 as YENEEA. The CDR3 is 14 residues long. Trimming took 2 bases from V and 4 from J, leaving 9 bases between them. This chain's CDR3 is CASSLSGVYNEQFF. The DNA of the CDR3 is TGTGCCAGCAGCTTAAGCGGAGTTTACAATGAGCAGTTCTTC.

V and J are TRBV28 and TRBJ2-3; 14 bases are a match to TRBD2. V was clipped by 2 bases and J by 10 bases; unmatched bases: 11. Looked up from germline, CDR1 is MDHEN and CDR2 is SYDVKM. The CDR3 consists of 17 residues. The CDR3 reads CASSLPSTSGGDRSQYF. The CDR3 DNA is TGTGCCAGCAGTTTACCGTCGACTAGCGGGGGGGACCGATCGCAGTATTTT. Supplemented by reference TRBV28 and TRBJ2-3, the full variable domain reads DVKVTQSSRYLVKRTGEKVFLECVQDMDHENMFWYRQDPGLGLRLIYFSYDVKMKEKGDIPEGYSVSREKKERFSLILESASTNQTSMYLCASSLPSTSGGDRSQYFGPGTRLTVL.

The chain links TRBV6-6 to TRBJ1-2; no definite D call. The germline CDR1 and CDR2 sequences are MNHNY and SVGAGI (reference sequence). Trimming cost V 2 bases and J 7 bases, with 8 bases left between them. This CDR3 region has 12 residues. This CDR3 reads CASSYRSGGYTF. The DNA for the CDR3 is TGTGCCAGCAGTTACAGGTCAGGTGGCTACACCTTC.

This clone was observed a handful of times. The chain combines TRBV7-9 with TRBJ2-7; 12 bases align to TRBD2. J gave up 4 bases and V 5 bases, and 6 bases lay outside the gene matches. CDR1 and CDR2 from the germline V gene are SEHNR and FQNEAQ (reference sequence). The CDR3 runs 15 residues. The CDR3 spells CASSGTTSGGYEQYF. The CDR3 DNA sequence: TGTGCCAGCAGCGGAACGACTAGCGGGGGATACGAGCAGTACTTC.

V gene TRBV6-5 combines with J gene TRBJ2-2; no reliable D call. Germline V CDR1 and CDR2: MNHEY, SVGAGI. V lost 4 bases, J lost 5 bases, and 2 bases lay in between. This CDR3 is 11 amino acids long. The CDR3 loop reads CASSWTGELFF. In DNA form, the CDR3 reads TGTGCCAGCAGTTGGACCGGGGAGCTGTTTTTT.

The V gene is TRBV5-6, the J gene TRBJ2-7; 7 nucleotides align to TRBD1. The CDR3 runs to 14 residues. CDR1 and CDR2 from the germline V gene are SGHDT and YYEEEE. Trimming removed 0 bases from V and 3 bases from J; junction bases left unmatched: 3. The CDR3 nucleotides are TGTGCCAGCAGCTTGGGTCAGGGGGTCTACGAGCAGTACTTC. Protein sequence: CASSLGQGVYEQYF.